The 23 T cell receptor beta chains below were found in one sample sequenced in a study of technical replicates of blood from a handful of donors. The protocol was immunoSEQ multiplex PCR, while the TCRdb copy is restricted to in-frame clones and leaves out a portion. The data show about 88,000 clones, around 93% seen once. Sample: T cells isolated from PBMCs. The receptors derive from a human donor in good health.

This chain connects TRBV4-2 to TRBJ1-1; D not certain. Germline loops: CDR1 LGHNA, CDR2 YNFKEQ. This CDR3 contains 14 residues. V was shortened by 4 bases and J by 5 bases, with 14 bases between the two germline ends. CDR3: CASSPVEAPTEAFF. CDR3 in DNA: TGTGCCAGCAGCCCTGTCGAGGCGCCGACTGAAGCTTTCTTT.

This rearrangement joins TRBV7-6 to TRBJ2-2, with 9 bases fitting TRBD1. The CDR3 is 16 residues long. Trimming at V came to 4 bases and at J to 4 bases, leaving 7 bases not matched to a gene. CDR1 and CDR2 from the germline V gene are SGHVS and FNYEAQ. CDR3 sequence: CASSSTGGGFTGELFF. CDR3 coding DNA: TGTGCCAGCAGCTCGACAGGGGGAGGGTTCACCGGGGAGCTGTTTTTT.

This rearrangement joins TRBV15 to TRBJ2-7; 13 nucleotides line up with TRBD2. V trimming: 9 bases; J trimming: 6 bases; junction bases outside the gene matches: 5. There are 13 residues in the CDR3. The germline V gene encodes CDR1 LNHNV and CDR2 YYDKDF (reference sequence). The CDR3 DNA is TGTGCCACTAAACTAGCGGGAGGGACCGAGCAGTACTTC. Protein product: CATKLAGGTEQYF. Variable domain in full (rest from reference TRBV15 and TRBJ2-7): DAMVIQNPRYQVTQFGKPVTLSCSQTLNHNVMYWYQQKSSQAPKLLFHYYDKDFNNEADTPDNFQSRRPNTSFCFLDIRSPGLGDTAMYLCATKLAGGTEQYFGPGTRLTVT.

Concerning this clone itself: Its ends do not fully match the called genes, so a read error is possible. V is TRBV7-6 and J is TRBJ2-7; 10 positions agree with TRBD2. Germline lookup yields CDR1 SGHVS and CDR2 FNYEAQ. CDR3 length equals 13 residues. CDR3 loop: CASRLAGGYEQYF. The CDR3 nucleotides read TGTGCCAGCAGGTTAGCGGGGGGATACGAGCAGTACTTC.

This chain joins TRBV5-4 and TRBJ2-2, with 9 nucleotides matching TRBD2. CDR1 and CDR2 (germline): SGHNT, YYREEE (reference sequence). The V gene end was trimmed by 1 base and the J gene end by 5 bases; junction bases not matched to a gene: 3. The CDR3 has 15 amino acids. CDR3 bases: TGTGCCAGCAGCTTGCGAGCGGGAGGAACCGGGGAGCTGTTTTTT. Residues: CASSLRAGGTGELFF.

There are a few counts of this clone. V gene TRBV5-4 combines with J gene TRBJ1-1; 10 nucleotides align to TRBD1. This CDR3 spans 16 amino acids. CDR1 and CDR2 (germline): SGHNT, YYREEE (reference sequence). Trimming cost V 5 bases and J 4 bases; bases outside gene matches: 11. CDR3 sequence (DNA): TGTGCCAGCAGACTCCGGGACAGGGGACCGAGCACTGAAGCTTTCTTT. This gives the protein CASRLRDRGPSTEAFF.

The chain recombines TRBV6-5 with TRBJ2-1; D is undetermined. Germline V lookup: CDR1 MNHEY, CDR2 SVGAGI. This CDR3 has 13 amino acids. V was clipped by 4 bases and J by 4 bases, with 8 bases between them. CDR3 in amino acids: CASSSDLYNEQFF. As DNA, the CDR3 is TGTGCCAGCAGTTCTGACTTGTACAATGAGCAGTTCTTC.

In its sample, this clone was seen once. The V and J genes are TRBV13 and TRBJ2-3; 7 nucleotides agree with TRBD1. V gave up 0 bases and J gave up 6 bases; unmatched junction bases: 3. Germline V gene lookup returns CDR1 PRHDT and CDR2 FYEKMQ (reference sequence). The CDR3 runs to 14 residues. CDR3 DNA: TGTGCCAGCAGCTTAGGATCCAGGGGGGATACGCAGTATTTT. Its protein product is CASSLGSRGDTQYF.

The V and J genes are TRBV4-3 and TRBJ1-1; D is unresolved. The V end was cut by 4 bases, the J end by 0 bases, with 6 bases between. The CDR3 length is 13 residues. Germline CDR1 LGHNA, CDR2 YSLEER. The CDR3 is CASSPLLNTEAFF. Written as DNA, the CDR3 is TGCGCCAGCAGCCCTTTGTTGAACACTGAAGCTTTCTTT.

The chain carries TRBV13 and TRBJ2-2; 7 positions agree with TRBD1. CDR1 is PRHDT, CDR2 FYEKMQ, per germline (reference sequence). This CDR3 region has 16 residues. With V trimmed by 0 bases and J by 5 bases, 6 bases remained unmatched. The CDR3 DNA is TGTGCCAGCAGCTTAGGACAGGGGACGAGTACCGGGGAGCTGTTTTTT. The encoded protein is CASSLGQGTSTGELFF.

CDR3 sequence reads: CASSFRENTIYF. The CDR3 coding sequence is TGTGCCAGCAGCTTCAGGGAAAACACCATATATTTT. The V gene is TRBV7-2, the J gene TRBJ1-3; D possibly corresponds to TRBD1 (5 bases). Per the germline V gene, CDR1 is SGHTA and CDR2 is FQGNSA. Trimming removed 3 bases at V and 6 bases at J, with 6 bases between. There are 12 residues in the CDR3.

This clone showed up just once. The rearrangement links TRBV12-5 to TRBJ1-1, with TRBD1 identical over 10 bases. The CDR3 is 18 residues long. Germline loops: CDR1 LGHNT, CDR2 FRNRAP. J was trimmed by 4 bases and V by 4 bases; bases with no gene match: 15. CDR3 sequence reads: CASGSTTGTGALLTEAFF. In nucleotides, the CDR3 is TGTGCTAGTGGTTCTACTACCGGGACAGGGGCATTGCTCACTGAAGCTTTCTTT. Full variable domain (remainder filled in from reference TRBV12-5 and TRBJ1-1): DARVTQTPRHKVTEMGQEVTMRCQPILGHNTVFWYRQTMMQGLELLAYFRNRAPLDDSGMPKDRFSAEMPDATLATLKIQPSEPRDSAVYFCASGSTTGTGALLTEAFFGQGTRLTVV.

The chain combines TRBV6-5 with TRBJ2-5; no clear D gene. CDR1 and CDR2 from the germline V gene are MNHEY and SVGAGI. This CDR3 spans 14 amino acids. Trimming shortened V by 3 bases and J by 1 base, and 9 bases separated the two germline ends. CDR3 residues: CASSYRSVQETQYF. CDR3 in DNA: TGTGCCAGCAGTTATAGATCTGTCCAAGAGACCCAGTACTTC.

This clone appeared a single time. The CDR3 protein is CASSFLVFDEQFF. CDR3 bases: TGTGCCAGCAGTTTTCTAGTTTTCGATGAGCAGTTCTTC. The chain has TRBV28 and TRBJ2-1; no reliable D call. The CDR3 extends over 13 amino acids. Trimming took off 3 bases at V and 8 bases at J, with 11 bases between the two ends. Germline loops: CDR1 MDHEN, CDR2 SYDVKM.

The rearrangement uses TRBV28 and TRBJ2-3, with 8 positions matching TRBD2. Germline CDR1 MDHEN, CDR2 SYDVKM. V shed 5 bases and J 1 base; nucleotides not matched to a gene: 8. The CDR3 loop spans 16 amino acids. CDR3 in amino acids: CASSKHGREGTDTQYF. The CDR3 coding sequence is TGTGCCAGCAGTAAGCACGGGCGGGAGGGCACAGATACGCAGTATTTT.

The CDR3 nucleotides read TGTGCCACCAGCAGAGATTTCCGGGAGAACGAGCAGTACTTC. Amino acid sequence: CATSRDFRENEQYF. The chain combines TRBV15 with TRBJ2-7; maybe TRBD2 (6 bases). The V gene's germline CDR1 is LNHNV and CDR2 YYDKDF (reference sequence). Trimming took off 0 bases at V and 5 bases at J, with 11 bases between the two ends. The CDR3 extends over 14 amino acids. The whole variable domain, filled in from reference TRBV15 and TRBJ2-7, reads DAMVIQNPRYQVTQFGKPVTLSCSQTLNHNVMYWYQQKSSQAPKLLFHYYDKDFNNEADTPDNFQSRRPNTSFCFLDIRSPGLGDTAMYLCATSRDFRENEQYFGPGTRLTVT.

This chain links TRBV7-2 with TRBJ1-5; a weak D match, TRBD1 (6 bases). The CDR3 is 17 residues long. The V and J ends lost 1 base and 2 bases respectively, with 15 bases between them. Germline V CDR1 and CDR2: SGHTA, FQGNSA. The CDR3 DNA is TGTGCCAGCAGCTTAGTATGGGGGCAGGCTGGCAATCAGCCCCAGCATTTT. It codes for CASSLVWGQAGNQPQHF.

CDR3 in DNA: TGTGCCAGCAGTTTTGTAGGGGCGGCCTACGAGCAGTACTTC. Protein: CASSFVGAAYEQYF. The chain combines TRBV28 with TRBJ2-7, with D possibly TRBD1 on 5 matching bases. Trimming removed 3 bases from V and 2 bases from J, with 11 bases in between. Germline CDR1 is MDHEN and CDR2 is SYDVKM. This CDR3 has 14 residues.

This clone was counted only a few times. The rearrangement uses TRBV29-1 and TRBJ1-1; possible D gene TRBD1, 5 bases. Between the trimmed V and J ends, which lost 6 bases and 10 bases, there was a span of 15 bases. Germline V gene data show CDR1 as SQVTM and CDR2 as ANQGSEA. This CDR3 spans 11 amino acids. CDR3 nucleotide sequence: TGCAGCGTGATATCAGGGTATTCAGCTTTCTTT. This gives the protein CSVISGYSAFF.

This clone has a single count. The chain recombines TRBV7-9 with TRBJ1-1; D is unclear. CDR1 and CDR2 from the germline V gene are SEHNR and FQNEAQ (reference sequence). Trimming took 4 bases from V and 0 from J, leaving 6 bases between them. CDR3 length: 13 residues. The CDR3 bases are TGTGCCAGCAGCTGGCAGGTGAACACTGAAGCTTTCTTT. Translating gives CASSWQVNTEAFF.

The V and J genes are TRBV7-8 and TRBJ2-5; 8 positions match TRBD2. Trimming at V came to 3 bases and at J to 5 bases, leaving 5 bases not matched to a gene. This CDR3 has 14 amino acids. Germline assignment: CDR1 SGHVS and CDR2 FQNEAQ. For the CDR3, the DNA is TGTGCCAGCAGCTTCCGGACTAGCCCGGAGACCCAGTACTTC. Protein product: CASSFRTSPETQYF.

The J gene is TRBJ2-1, the V gene TRBV4-1, with D perhaps TRBD2 (6 bases). Germline V CDR1 and CDR2: MGHRA, YSYEKL. V was pared by 5 bases and J by 2 bases, with 16 bases between. The CDR3 totals 16 residues. CDR3 bases: TGCGCCAGCAGCTCTGAGCCGGGACTTCCCTACAATGAGCAGTTCTTC. As protein: CASSSEPGLPYNEQFF.

The CDR3, as DNA: TGCGCCAGCAGTCAAACCGGGACTAGCACAGATACGCAGTATTTT. This codes for CASSQTGTSTDTQYF. The gene calls are TRBV4-3 and TRBJ2-3, with a weak D call TRBD2 (6 bases). This CDR3 is 15 amino acids long. V was trimmed by 6 bases and J by 0 bases, leaving 13 bases between them. Germline CDR1 is LGHNA and CDR2 is YSLEER.